A selection of T cell receptor beta chains follows, all from one sample in a study of Ad26.COV2.S vaccination and SARS-CoV-2 variants. The data were produced by immunoSEQ multiplex PCR, yet TCRdb's version contains in-frame clones alone and is incomplete. The repertoire consists of about 470,000 clones, with 90% occurring once and the leading ten covering around 4.5%. The starting material was peripheral blood, obtained in a trial of Ad26.COV2.S vaccine versus placebo. The receptors derive from a person aged 18-60 years who received the Ad26.COV2.S COVID-19 vaccine or a placebo. Both conserved end residues are part of each CDR3. The D gene is left open where the match is weak. Some rows mark clone size as missing; the rest say once, few, many or name a class of expanded clone.

clone_size	v_call	d_call	j_call	cdr3_aa	cdr3_nt
NA	TRBV15	NA	TRBJ2-5	CATSRDRTPLVTQYF	TGTGCCACCAGCAGAGATAGGACTCCTCTGGTGACCCAGTACTTC
NA	TRBV20-1	NA	TRBJ1-1	CSAPFGQEAFF	TGCAGTGCTCCTTTCGGACAGGAAGCTTTCTTT
NA	TRBV29-1	NA	TRBJ2-5	CSVRRDSGEETQYF	TGCAGCGTCCGGCGGGACAGCGGGGAAGAGACCCAGTACTTC
NA	TRBV9	NA	TRBJ1-5	CASSPQGVGPQHF	TGTGCCAGCAGCCCCCAAGGTGTCGGGCCCCAGCATTTT
NA	TRBV7-2	NA	TRBJ1-2	CASSLVAENYGYTF	TGTGCCAGCAGCTTAGTCGCTGAGAACTATGGCTACACCTTC
NA	TRBV13	NA	TRBJ1-5	CASSYGDQPQHF	TGTGCCAGCAGCTATGGGGATCAGCCCCAGCATTTT
NA	TRBV10-3	NA	TRBJ2-3	CAISGAGTDTQYF	TGTGCCATCAGTGGGGCAGGGACAGATACGCAGTATTTT
NA	TRBV2	NA	TRBJ1-2	CASRAPGYTF	TGTGCCAGCAGGGCCCCAGGCTACACCTTC
NA	TRBV27	TRBD2	TRBJ2-5	CASSLSGNQETQYF	TGTGCCAGCAGTTTAAGCGGGAACCAAGAGACCCAGTACTTC
NA	TRBV7-6	TRBD2	TRBJ2-3	CASSRTSGSGVRNTDTQYF	TGTGCCAGCAGCCGGACTAGCGGGAGCGGAGTTCGGAACACAGATACGCAGTATTTT
NA	TRBV13	NA	TRBJ2-1	CASSHGSQNNEQFF	TGTGCCAGCAGTCACGGGTCCCAAAACAATGAGCAGTTCTTC
NA	TRBV3-1/TRBV3-2	TRBD1	TRBJ2-2	CASSQGDRGGTGELFF	TGTGCCAGCAGCCAAGGGGACAGGGGTGGCACCGGGGAGCTGTTTTTT
NA	TRBV24-1	NA	TRBJ2-7	CATSPRGGEQYF	TGTGCCACCAGCCCACGGGGTGGCGAGCAGTACTTC
NA	TRBV11-2	NA	TRBJ2-7	CASSLILDSSYEQYF	TGTGCCAGCAGCCTAATACTCGACAGCTCCTACGAGCAGTACTTC
once	TRBV9	TRBD2	TRBJ2-1	CASSLSSGTYNEQFF	TGTGCCAGCAGCCTCTCTAGCGGTACTTACAATGAGCAGTTCTTC
NA	TRBV5-1	NA	TRBJ1-3	CASSFTGSEVNTIYF	TGCGCCAGCAGCTTCACAGGGTCCGAAGTAAACACCATATATTTT
NA	TRBV5-1	NA	TRBJ2-1	CASSLTAQGNEQFF	TGCGCCAGCAGCTTGACCGCCCAAGGCAATGAGCAGTTCTTC
few	TRBV11-3	NA	TRBJ2-3	CASSEKGETQYF	TGTGCCAGCAGCGAGAAAGGGGAGACGCAGTATTTT
NA	TRBV5-4	TRBD2	TRBJ2-2	CASSPGGLSGELFF	TGTGCCAGCAGCCCGGGGGGGCTTTCAGGGGAGCTGTTTTTT
NA	TRBV12-3/TRBV12-4	TRBD1	TRBJ1-5	CASSPRQGHQHF	TGTGCCAGCAGTCCCCGACAGGGGCACCAGCATTTT
NA	TRBV10-1	TRBD1	TRBJ2-7	CASSEPGQGYEQYF	TGCGCCAGCAGTGAGCCGGGACAGGGCTACGAGCAGTACTTC
NA	TRBV9	NA	TRBJ1-1	CASSVDWQNTEAFF	TGTGCCAGCAGCGTAGATTGGCAGAACACTGAAGCTTTCTTT
NA	TRBV7-3	TRBD1	TRBJ1-1	CASSAGGAGTEAFF	TGTGCCAGCAGCGCAGGGGGCGCCGGTACTGAAGCTTTCTTT
NA	TRBV6-1	NA	TRBJ1-2	CASSEWAWRQQVNYGYTF	TGTGCCAGCAGTGAATGGGCTTGGAGGCAGCAAGTTAACTATGGCTACACCTTC
NA	TRBV7-9	NA	TRBJ2-7	CASSLGTGPYEQYF	TGTGCCAGCAGCTTAGGGACGGGACCCTACGAGCAGTACTTC
NA	TRBV3-1/TRBV3-2	TRBD2	TRBJ2-7	CASSQGGKAYEQYF	TGTGCCAGCAGCCAGGGGGGGAAAGCCTACGAGCAGTACTTC
once	TRBV15	NA	TRBJ2-4	CATSRDTLIQYF	TGTGCCACCAGCAGAGATACCCTTATTCAGTACTTC
few	TRBV7-3	NA	TRBJ2-1	CASSSRNNEQFF	TGTGCCAGCAGCTCCCGAAACAATGAGCAGTTCTTC
NA	TRBV3-1/TRBV3-2	NA	TRBJ2-6	CASSQDIANVLTF	TGTGCCAGCAGCCAAGATATAGCCAACGTCCTGACTTTC
once	TRBV6-5	TRBD2	TRBJ2-1	CASSISGSYFF	TGTGCCAGCAGTATTAGCGGGAGCTACTTCTTC
NA	TRBV6-2/TRBV6-3	NA	TRBJ2-1	CASSNNRGGSYNEQFF	TGTGCCAGCAGTAACAACAGGGGAGGATCCTACAATGAGCAGTTCTTC
NA	TRBV27	NA	TRBJ2-5	CASRGRETQYF	TGTGCCAGCAGGGGCCGAGAGACCCAGTACTTC
NA	TRBV4-1	TRBD1	TRBJ2-3	CASSPGTGGTDTQYF	TGCGCCAGCAGCCCGGGTACAGGGGGAACAGATACGCAGTATTTT
NA	TRBV24-1	TRBD2	TRBJ2-7	CATSDGQRERRYEQYF	TGTGCCACCAGTGATGGGCAGCGGGAGAGACGTTACGAGCAGTACTTC
NA	TRBV13	TRBD2	TRBJ2-3	CASSPAGATDTQYF	TGTGCCAGCAGCCCAGCGGGGGCCACAGATACGCAGTATTTT
once	TRBV29-1	TRBD2	TRBJ2-3	CSVEDQGGPVTSGITDTQYF	TGCAGCGTTGAAGATCAAGGTGGGCCGGTTACTAGCGGGATCACAGATACGCAGTATTTT
NA	TRBV6-2/TRBV6-3	NA	TRBJ1-2	CASSYSSWGAYGYTF	TGTGCCAGCAGTTACAGCTCCTGGGGTGCCTATGGCTACACCTTC
NA	TRBV21-1	NA	TRBJ2-7	CASSKVRQGGYEQYF	TGTGCCAGCAGCAAAGTGCGGCAGGGAGGCTACGAGCAGTACTTC
NA	TRBV4-1	TRBD1	TRBJ1-5	CASSRGDRRDQPQHF	TGCGCCAGCAGCCGAGGGGACAGACGAGATCAGCCCCAGCATTTT
NA	TRBV27	TRBD2	TRBJ2-1	CASSSTSGRALLYNEQFF	TGTGCCAGCAGTTCGACTAGCGGGAGGGCCCTCCTTTACAATGAGCAGTTCTTC
NA	TRBV7-2	TRBD1	TRBJ2-7	CASSAQGSAYEQYF	TGTGCCAGCAGCGCACAGGGGTCCGCTTACGAGCAGTACTTC
NA	TRBV15	NA	TRBJ1-2	CATSRVRDGYGYTF	TGTGCCACCAGCAGAGTGAGGGACGGCTATGGCTACACCTTC
NA	TRBV7-8	TRBD1	TRBJ2-7	CASSLAETGSYEQYF	TGTGCCAGCAGCTTAGCGGAGACAGGGTCCTACGAGCAGTACTTC
few	TRBV6-6	TRBD1	TRBJ2-1	CASSPEGAEYYNEQFF	TGTGCCAGCAGTCCAGAGGGGGCGGAGTACTACAATGAGCAGTTCTTC
NA	TRBV3-1/TRBV3-2	NA	TRBJ2-2	CASSWGENTGELFF	TGTGCCAGCAGCTGGGGGGAGAACACCGGGGAGCTGTTTTTT
once	TRBV5-4	TRBD2	TRBJ2-2	CASRRATSGRSGELFF	TGTGCCAGCAGGCGGGCGACTAGCGGGAGGTCCGGGGAGCTGTTTTTT
NA	TRBV7-8	TRBD1	TRBJ1-4	CASSSWEQGRNEKLFF	TGTGCCAGCAGCTCCTGGGAACAGGGGAGGAATGAAAAACTGTTTTTT
NA	TRBV27	TRBD1	TRBJ1-6	CASRQQGNSPLHF	TGTGCCAGCAGACAACAGGGGAATTCACCCCTCCACTTT
NA	TRBV28	NA	TRBJ2-7	CASSLRSVIYEQYF	TGTGCCAGCAGTCTCCGGTCGGTGATATACGAGCAGTACTTC
NA	TRBV13	NA	TRBJ2-5	CASSLGSETQYF	TGTGCCAGCAGCTTAGGTAGTGAGACCCAGTACTTC
once	TRBV5-1	NA	TRBJ2-2	CASSTTGELFF	TGCGCCAGCAGCACCACCGGGGAGCTGTTTTTT
NA	TRBV9	NA	TRBJ1-1	CASSDGTTNTEAFF	TGTGCCAGCAGTGACGGGACGACGAACACTGAAGCTTTCTTT
NA	TRBV9	TRBD1	TRBJ2-1	CASSGPGTGINNEQFF	TGTGCCAGCAGCGGCCCCGGGACAGGAATTAACAATGAGCAGTTCTTC
once	TRBV24-1	NA	TRBJ2-6	CATSDLKRGTPGANVLTF	TGTGCCACCAGTGATTTGAAGAGGGGAACGCCTGGGGCCAACGTCCTGACTTTC
NA	TRBV25-1	TRBD1	TRBJ2-7	CASRDRGGPSREQYF	TGTGCCAGCAGGGACAGGGGTGGGCCCTCGCGCGAGCAGTACTTC
NA	TRBV5-1	NA	TRBJ2-1	CASSPSGIYNEQFF	TGCGCCAGCAGTCCAAGCGGAATCTACAATGAGCAGTTCTTC
NA	TRBV29-1	TRBD1	TRBJ1-2	CSAQRGQGHPYGYTF	TGCAGCGCCCAAAGGGGGCAGGGGCATCCCTATGGCTACACCTTC
NA	TRBV25-1	NA	TRBJ2-6	CASSDRASGSGANVLTF	TGTGCCAGCAGTGACAGGGCAAGCGGCTCTGGGGCCAACGTCCTGACTTTC
NA	TRBV19	NA	TRBJ2-1	CASSIRTSRDNEQFF	TGTGCCAGTAGTATTCGAACTAGCAGAGACAATGAGCAGTTCTTC